This passage covers 30 T cell receptor beta chains from one sample sequenced in a study of blood T cell repertoires in COVID-19. The repertoire was sequenced with immunoSEQ multiplex PCR; TCRdb's copy has only in-frame clones and lacks some. This sample carries 150,000 to 200,000 clones, approximately 75% of them seen once, and the ten largest clones take around 9.9%. Sequencing was carried out using peripheral blood. The receptors derive from a human donor in a cohort sampled during active COVID-19.

V usage is TRBV3-1 (or the pseudogene TRBV3-2) and J usage is TRBJ1-6, with 8 positions matching TRBD1. CDR1 is LGHDT, CDR2 YNNKEL, per germline (reference sequence). V dropped 0 bases and J dropped 6; count of bases not matched to a gene: 4. CDR3 length: 16 residues. CDR3 sequence (DNA): TGTGCCAGCAGCCAAGAAACAGGACAGGGTAATTCACCCCTCCACTTT. It yields the protein CASSQETGQGNSPLHF.

This clone was recorded many times. The chain employs TRBV30 and TRBJ2-6; no firm D call. The germline V gene has CDR1 GTSNPN and CDR2 SVGIG (reference sequence). The CDR3 extends over 14 amino acids. Deletions cut 3 bases from V and 0 bases from J, with 6 bases between. CDR3 DNA: TGTGCCTGGAGGGCCGACTCTGGGGCCAACGTCCTGACTTTC. Its translation: CAWRADSGANVLTF.

The table lists this clone with a count of one. The gene calls are TRBV10-1 and TRBJ2-7, with D possibly being TRBD1 (6 bases). Germline V gene lookup returns CDR1 WNHNN and CDR2 SYGVQD (reference sequence). The CDR3 is made up of 14 amino acids. Trimming took off 4 bases at V and 4 bases at J, with 14 bases between the two ends. CDR3 protein: CASSAALQGYEQYF. The CDR3 DNA reads as TGCGCCAGCAGTGCGGCCTTACAGGGTTACGAGCAGTACTTC.

The chain couples TRBV4-3 to TRBJ2-5, with a tentative D call TRBD2 (6 bases). CDR3 length: 12 residues. Trimming shortened V by 0 bases and J by 13 bases, and 12 bases separated the two germline ends. The germline V gene has CDR1 LGHNA and CDR2 YSLEER. The CDR3 spells CASSQDKRVLYF. The CDR3 DNA is TGCGCCAGCAGCCAAGATAAGCGGGTCCTGTACTTC.

The chain combines TRBV24-1 with TRBJ2-5, with a tentative D call TRBD2 (7 bases). The germline CDR1 and CDR2 sequences are KGHDR and SFDVKD. CDR3 length: 17 residues. V lost 0 bases to trimming and J lost 4 bases, with 17 bases between them. In DNA form, the CDR3 reads TGTGCCACCAGTGATTTGAGGGGGAGGGCCAGTGGAGAGACCCAGTACTTC. Its protein is CATSDLRGRASGETQYF.

The DNA for the CDR3 is TGTGCCAGCCTTCCGGGACAGGGGGCGGACTATGGCTACACCTTC. It codes for CASLPGQGADYGYTF. The rearrangement joins TRBV6-5 to TRBJ1-2, with TRBD1 matching over 12 bases. The CDR3 loop spans 15 amino acids. V was clipped by 8 bases and J by 3 bases; unmatched bases: 7. The germline CDR1 and CDR2 sequences are MNHEY and SVGAGI.

The chain has TRBV4-3 and TRBJ2-6; TRBD2 matches at 7 bases. This CDR3 is built from 18 residues. V shed 1 base and J 4 bases; nucleotides not matched to a gene: 10. Germline CDR1 is LGHNA and CDR2 is YSLEER. CDR3 amino acids: CASSQGSSGTGGANVLTF. CDR3 coding DNA: TGCGCCAGCAGCCAAGGGTCTAGCGGTACGGGAGGGGCCAACGTCCTGACTTTC.

The chain uses TRBV19 and TRBJ2-7; TRBD1 matches at 9 bases. Losses at the gene ends were 7 bases for V and 2 bases for J; bases not matched to a gene: 6. The length of the CDR3 is 14 residues. Germline V gene data show CDR1 as LNHDA and CDR2 as SQIVND (reference sequence). In DNA, the CDR3 is TGTGCCAGTAAGGTGGGACAGGGCGCCTACGAGCAGTACTTC. The encoded protein is CASKVGQGAYEQYF.

J is TRBJ1-1 and V is TRBV6-6; no clear D. This CDR3 is built from 14 residues. Trimming shortened V by 0 bases and J by 1 base, and 6 bases separated the two germline ends. The germline V gene encodes CDR1 MNHNY and CDR2 SVGAGI (reference sequence). The CDR3 is CASSYSPGNTEAFF. The CDR3 DNA reads TGTGCCAGCAGTTACTCCCCCGGGAACACTGAAGCTTTCTTT.

V gene TRBV4-1 combines with J gene TRBJ1-2; D unresolved. CDR1 and CDR2 from the germline V gene are MGHRA and YSYEKL. V lost 4 bases and J lost 13, with 13 bases in between. The CDR3 covers 11 residues. The CDR3 sequence is CASSREAVVTF. CDR3 DNA: TGCGCCAGCAGCCGAGAGGCAGTTGTCACCTTC.

As regards this clone: The germline gene is not matched at one end of the junction; a read error may be the cause. This chain uses TRBV6-5 with TRBJ1-1; TRBD1 aligns across 8 bases. CDR3 length: 12 residues. Per germline, CDR1 MNHEY and CDR2 SVGAGI. The CDR3 sequence is CAAGTGPTEGIF. In nucleotides, the CDR3 is TGTGCCGCAGGGACAGGCCCGACTGAGGGTATCTTT.

The count of this clone is one. This chain connects TRBV7-8 to TRBJ2-3; D is ambiguous. The CDR3 has 18 amino acids. V lost 2 bases and J lost 2, with 20 bases in between. Germline lookup yields CDR1 SGHVS and CDR2 FQNEAQ. In DNA, the CDR3 is TGTGCCAGCAGCTTACCCACCTCAGCGCCCAAGCACACAGATACGCAGTATTTT. Translation gives CASSLPTSAPKHTDTQYF.

The chain carries TRBV18 and TRBJ2-3; 13 nucleotides agree with TRBD2. Germline lookup yields CDR1 KGHSH and CDR2 LQKENI. With V trimmed by 5 bases and J by 4 bases, 6 bases remained unmatched. The CDR3 has 16 amino acids. CDR3 loop: CASSSKLAGGSDTQYF. The CDR3 nucleotides are TGTGCCAGCTCAAGCAAACTAGCGGGAGGGTCAGATACGCAGTATTTT.

V and J are TRBV11-3 and TRBJ2-1, with 11 nucleotides matching TRBD2. V shed 2 bases and J 5 bases; nucleotides not matched to a gene: 5. Germline values: CDR1 SGHNT, CDR2 YENEEA. This CDR3 contains 16 residues. CDR3 amino acids: CASSLMGTSGNNEQFF. Here the CDR3 DNA reads TGTGCCAGCAGCTTAATGGGGACTAGCGGAAACAATGAGCAGTTCTTC.

This rearrangement joins TRBV6-1 to TRBJ1-1; no firm D call. Trimming took off 1 base at V and 2 bases at J, with 8 bases between the two ends. There are 14 residues in the CDR3. The germline V gene encodes CDR1 MNHNS and CDR2 SASEGT. The CDR3 DNA is TGTGCCAGCAGTGAAGGACTTATAAACACTGAAGCTTTCTTT. It translates to CASSEGLINTEAFF.

This clone was seen only a few times. This chain uses TRBV7-2 with TRBJ1-2, with D possibly being TRBD1 (6 bases). Per the germline V gene, CDR1 is SGHTA and CDR2 is FQGNSA. Trimming shortened V by 4 bases and J by 5 bases, and 14 bases separated the two germline ends. The CDR3 is 14 amino acids. CDR3 region: CASSSPGQIYGYTF. CDR3 coding DNA: TGTGCCAGCAGCTCACCCGGACAGATTTATGGCTACACCTTC.

The chain links TRBV6-6 to TRBJ2-3; 10 bases are a match to TRBD2. CDR1 and CDR2 from the germline V gene are MNHNY and SVGAGI (reference sequence). The ends lost 6 bases at V and 5 bases at J; junction bases unmatched: 11. CDR3 length: 16 residues. This CDR3 is CASRSGLALIGDTQYF. The CDR3 DNA reads as TGTGCCAGCAGGTCGGGACTAGCGTTAATAGGAGATACGCAGTATTTT.

The table lists this clone with a few counts. CDR3 coding DNA: TGTGCCAGCAGCGACGGGACAGCTAATGAAAAACTGTTTTTT. The encoded protein is CASSDGTANEKLFF. This rearrangement joins TRBV9 to TRBJ1-4; 7 bases are shared with TRBD1. V shed 3 bases, J shed 3 bases, and the junction held 2 bases outside the gene matches. In germline, CDR1 is SGDLS, CDR2 YYNGEE. The CDR3 has 14 residues.

The rearrangement links TRBV7-2 to TRBJ2-7, with 11 bases that match TRBD2. This CDR3 has 15 amino acids. Germline assignment: CDR1 SGHTA and CDR2 FQGNSA. V lost 5 bases and J lost 7; bases outside the gene matches: 10. The CDR3 DNA reads TGTGCCAGCAGCCTCCTAGCGGGAGGTCATGGTGAGCAGTACTTC. It yields the protein CASSLLAGGHGEQYF.

The chain employs TRBV29-1 and TRBJ2-3, with 14 bases matching TRBD2. Per the germline V gene, CDR1 is SQVTM and CDR2 is ANQGSEA. The CDR3 contains 16 residues. Trimming took 8 bases from V and 8 from J; bases not matched to a gene: 15. CDR3 bases: TGCAGCTACTTGCCGGGACTAGCGGGGGCGGGAGGTACGCAGTATTTT. This sequence encodes CSYLPGLAGAGGTQYF.

The chain couples TRBV15 to TRBJ2-3; 9 nucleotides align to TRBD1. The V and J ends lost 3 bases and 4 bases, in that order; junction bases with no gene match: 8. From germline, CDR1 is LNHNV and CDR2 YYDKDF (reference sequence). The CDR3 spans 16 residues. The CDR3 sequence is CATSRVGQGIADTQYF. The CDR3 nucleotides read TGTGCCACCAGCAGGGTGGGACAGGGTATTGCAGATACGCAGTATTTT.

This chain connects TRBV21-1 to TRBJ1-5. TRBV21-1 is a documented pseudogene. CDR3 size: 18 residues. CDR3 coding DNA: TGTGCCAGCAGCAATGAGTTCCTCGGAGATAATAGCAATCAGCCCCAGCATTTT. Translated: CASSNEFLGDNSNQPQHF.

V gene TRBV4-1 combines with J gene TRBJ1-6, with 9 bases that match TRBD1. The CDR3 consists of 17 residues. Germline-derived CDR1 and CDR2 are MGHRA and YSYEKL. After removal of 3 bases from V and 13 bases from J, the junction contained 16 bases not matched to a gene. For the CDR3, the DNA is TGCGCCAGCAGCCAGTACAGGGACAGGGTAGGGGTAGTGCCCCTCCACTTT. Encoded protein: CASSQYRDRVGVVPLHF.

The V and J genes are TRBV28 and TRBJ1-2; D gene unclear. CDR1 and CDR2 from the germline V gene are MDHEN and SYDVKM. The CDR3 sequence is 12 residues long. V lost 7 bases, J lost 4 bases, and 10 bases lay in between. In nucleotides, the CDR3 is TGTGCCAGCACCACAGCAGGCTATGGCTACACCTTC. This codes for CASTTAGYGYTF.

This chain connects TRBV4-1 to TRBJ1-1; 9 bases match TRBD1. Germline V gene lookup returns CDR1 MGHRA and CDR2 YSYEKL. Losses at the gene ends were 3 bases for V and 0 bases for J; bases not matched to a gene: 2. This CDR3 comprises 15 residues. The CDR3 nucleotides are TGCGCCAGCAGCCATCGGGACAGGGTGAACACTGAAGCTTTCTTT. Its translation: CASSHRDRVNTEAFF.

The chain couples TRBV7-7 to TRBJ2-1, with a tentative D call TRBD1 (6 bases). V was cut by 5 bases and J by 5 bases, with 22 bases left in between. The CDR3 is made up of 17 amino acids. CDR1 and CDR2 from the germline V gene are SSHAT and FNYEAQ (reference sequence). The CDR3 protein is CASSPKGNRERNNEQFF. For the CDR3, the DNA is TGTGCCAGCAGCCCCAAGGGGAACAGGGAGAGAAACAATGAGCAGTTCTTC. Based on the CDR3 plus reference TRBV7-7 and TRBJ2-1, the full variable domain is GAGVSQSPRYKVTKRGQDVTLRCDPISSHATLYWYQQALGQGPEFLTYFNYEAQPDKSGLPSDRFSAERPEGSISTLTIQRTEQRDSAMYRCASSPKGNRERNNEQFFGPGTRLTVL.

The chain links TRBV24-1 to TRBJ2-5; possible D gene TRBD2, 5 bases. Germline-derived CDR1 and CDR2 are KGHDR and SFDVKD. Trimming cost V 5 bases and J 5 bases, with 14 bases left between them. The CDR3 loop spans 14 amino acids. CDR3 region: CATSGPGERETQYF. CDR3 DNA sequence: TGTGCCACCAGTGGGCCCGGGGAGAGGGAGACCCAGTACTTC.

This sequence joins TRBV11-2 and TRBJ2-1; TRBD2 matches 9 bases. Trimming cost V 5 bases and J 8 bases; bases outside gene matches: 13. Germline CDR1 SGHAT, CDR2 FQNNGV. CDR3 length equals 16 residues. CDR3 residues: CASSQGGGRARDEQFF. In nucleotides, the CDR3 is TGTGCCAGCAGCCAAGGCGGCGGGAGGGCCAGGGATGAGCAGTTCTTC.

The chain links TRBV27 to TRBJ1-4, with D uncertain. Trimming took off 3 bases at V and 12 bases at J, with 14 bases between the two ends. This CDR3 has 13 amino acids. Germline values: CDR1 MNHEY, CDR2 SMNVEV (reference sequence). CDR3 in DNA: TGTGCCAGCAGTTTCCAACAGCAATCTGAACTGTTTTTT. It specifies CASSFQQQSELFF.

The chain employs TRBV18 and TRBJ1-4, with TRBD1 matching 7 bases. This CDR3 is 16 amino acids long. The V gene end was trimmed by 1 base and the J gene end by 2 bases; junction bases not matched to a gene: 4. Germline CDR1 is KGHSH and CDR2 is LQKENI. The CDR3 region is CASSPLQGVTNEKLFF. The CDR3 DNA reads as TGTGCCAGCTCACCACTCCAGGGGGTTACTAATGAAAAACTGTTTTTT.